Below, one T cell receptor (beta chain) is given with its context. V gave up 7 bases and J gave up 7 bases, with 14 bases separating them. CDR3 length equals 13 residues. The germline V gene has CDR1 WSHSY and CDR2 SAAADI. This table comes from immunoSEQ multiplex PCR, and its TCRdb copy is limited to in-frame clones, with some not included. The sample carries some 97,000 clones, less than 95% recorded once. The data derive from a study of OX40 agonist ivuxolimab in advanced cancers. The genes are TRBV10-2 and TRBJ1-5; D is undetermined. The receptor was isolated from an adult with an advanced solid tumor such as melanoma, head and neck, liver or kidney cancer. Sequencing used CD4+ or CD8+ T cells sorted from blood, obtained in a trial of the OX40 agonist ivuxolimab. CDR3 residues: CASKPQEGQPQHF. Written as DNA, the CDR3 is TGCGCCAGCAAGCCCCAGGAGGGCCAGCCCCAGCATTTT.